Reported below is one T cell receptor (beta chain). The method was immunoSEQ multiplex PCR; TCRdb's version includes in-frame clones alone and lacks a portion of them. Among 300,000 to 400,000 clones listed, 80% to 90% were seen once. This entry is derived from a study of blood T cell repertoires in COVID-19. About the research overall: Italy, Spain and the United States were the sources of the convalescent and acute COVID-19 samples.

V lost 6 bases and J lost 1, with 6 bases in between. The V gene's germline CDR1 is MNHEY and CDR2 SVGAGI. This CDR3 has 13 amino acids. Membership in each cohort depended on participant-reported clinical history. This clonotype originated in a woman aged 40-49 years with acute COVID-19. The sample consisted of PBMCs or T cells enriched from blood (not recorded which). The gene calls are TRBV6-5 and TRBJ2-2; D not resolved. CDR3 in DNA: TGTGCCAGCAGCCCAGAGAACACCGGGGAGCTGTTTTTT. It encodes CASSPENTGELFF.